This is a list of T cell receptor beta chains from one sample in a study of CD8+ T cells in alopecia areata. The repertoire was sequenced with immunoSEQ multiplex PCR; TCRdb's copy has only in-frame clones and lacks some. This sample yields roughly 92,000 clones, of which over 70% are seen a single time; roughly a sixth belongs to the top ten. This sample comprised CD8+ T cells sorted from blood, obtained at roughly week 45, from a patient treated with tofacitinib. Receptors were obtained from a human donor with alopecia areata. CDR3s include the opening cysteine and the closing phenylalanine or tryptophan.

TRBJ2-3	TRBV7-6	CASSQMGQEKAFSTDTQYF
TRBJ1-2	TRBV29-1	CSVGGGLGYGYTF
TRBJ2-1	TRBV29-1	CSVESAGNEQFF
TRBJ2-7	TRBV10-3	CAISQSGEVNEQYF
TRBJ2-1	TRBV19	CASSTTGRPSNEQFF
TRBJ2-2	TRBV7-2	CASSLDGSTGVTGELFF
TRBJ2-1	TRBV7-8	CASSRQGLHEQFF
TRBJ2-6	TRBV25-1	CASSVRVRGANVLTF
TRBJ2-7	TRBV13	CASSPEGQSYEQYF
TRBJ2-1	TRBV4-1	CASSQDLANEQFF
TRBJ1-1	TRBV29-1	CSVDRGNTEAFF
TRBJ2-2	TRBV7-2	CASSLSYPGSEAGELFF
TRBJ2-3	TRBV13	CASSLAVAGITDTQYF
TRBJ2-1	TRBV14	CASSPIGNNEQFF
TRBJ2-1	TRBV7-9	CASSWEDRGNEQFF
TRBJ2-7	TRBV30	CAWSTDSAQNYEQYF
TRBJ2-3	TRBV5-6	CASSFPLAGVTDTQYF
TRBJ1-1	TRBV6-6	CASSPNGAEAFF
TRBJ1-1	TRBV19	CASIEAGGRSFF
TRBJ2-2	TRBV29-1	CSVAGGAGTGELFF
TRBJ2-3	TRBV29-1	CSVAGTRGNTQYF
TRBJ2-2	TRBV9	CASSVEVGELFF
TRBJ1-1	TRBV5-1	CASSPGTGDDTEALF
TRBJ2-3	TRBV9	CASSVEPALSTDTQYF
TRBJ1-1	TRBV29-1	CSAVGQGVLGEAFF
TRBJ1-5	TRBV25-1	CASGQGIQPQHF
TRBJ2-7	TRBV14	CASSMDRGLREQYF
TRBJ2-3	TRBV15	CATSGLAGGQVTDTQYF
TRBJ2-7	TRBV7-2	CASSLVWAGRSYEQYF
TRBJ2-1	TRBV19	CATLGGGGQFF
TRBJ1-5	TRBV5-4	CASSLSYNQPQHF
TRBJ1-2	TRBV19	CASSSGRPYGYTF
TRBJ1-3	TRBV29-1	CSVDLTGEYGNTIYF
TRBJ1-1	TRBV19	CASSRGTNEAFF
TRBJ2-1	TRBV29-1	CSVEKGRVNEQFF
TRBJ2-1	TRBV29-1	CSLGQADEQFF
TRBJ1-2	TRBV7-9	CASSPRTVIYGYTF
TRBJ2-6	TRBV2	CASSKMEGANVLTF
TRBJ1-2	TRBV29-1	CSVEIYGTDYGYTF
TRBJ2-1	TRBV5-6	CASSGSSYNEQFF
TRBJ1-1	TRBV2	CASSDGRLFTEAFF
TRBJ2-3	TRBV7-2	CASSLGDPLPTDTQYF
TRBJ2-7	TRBV19	CASSHEDPYEQYF
TRBJ1-1	TRBV5-4	CASSLTGNTEAFF
TRBJ2-7	TRBV12-5	CASGVGDSNYEQYF
TRBJ2-7	TRBV19	CASSVSEGLEQYF